This T cell receptor (beta chain) is drawn from a study of immune cell composition in non-small cell lung cancer. V lost 8 bases, J lost 4 bases, and 6 bases stayed unmatched. CDR3 length: 14 amino acids. CDR1 and CDR2 (germline): KGHSH, LQKENI. Turning to this clone: Its antigen is undetermined.

Some clones are missing from TCRdb's copy, which holds only in-frame ones; the method was immunoSEQ multiplex PCR. The profile shows about 2,000 clones, approximately 90% of them singletons. Whole-study findings and limits: Tumour-reactive clones were not shown to match dominant in vivo tumour clones. Overall clonality, unlike maximal tumour-associated clone frequency, did not predict TIL reactivity.

The chain uses TRBV18 and TRBJ1-2, with 11 bases lining up with TRBD1. The TCR sequence derives from a human donor with non-small cell lung cancer. The sample comprised lung tumor tissue. CDR3 loop: CASDEGTGGYGYTF. CDR3 nucleotide sequence: TGTGCCAGCGACGAGGGGACAGGGGGCTATGGCTACACCTTC. Combining the CDR3 with reference TRBV18 and TRBJ1-2 gives the whole variable domain NAGVMQNPRHLVRRRGQEARLRCSPMKGHSHVYWYRQLPEEGLKFMVYLQKENIIDESGMPKERFSAEFPKEGPSILRIQQVVRGDSAAYFCASDEGTGGYGYTFGSGTRLTVV.